These 16 T cell receptor beta chains originate from one sample sequenced in a study of shared clonotypes between healthy human individuals. Clones were sequenced by immunoSEQ multiplex PCR, and TCRdb holds only the in-frame ones, with some missing. The sample yields some 2.1 million clones, 85% to 95% seen once. Terminally differentiated effector memory CD45RA+ cells were left out of the naive CD8 fraction, which was CD45RO-negative and positively selected for CCR7. Source material: naive CD8+ T cells sorted from blood. These TCRs come from a young man in good health.

This sequence joins TRBV5-1 and TRBJ2-1, with 10 bases that match TRBD2. Germline V gives CDR1 SGHRS, CDR2 YFSETQ. The CDR3 covers 16 residues. The junction had 7 bases not matched to a gene; V was cut back by 4 bases and J by 3 bases. This chain's CDR3 is CASSPEGLAVYNEQFF. CDR3 DNA: TGCGCCAGCAGCCCCGAAGGACTAGCGGTCTACAATGAGCAGTTCTTC.

V gene TRBV4-1 combines with J gene TRBJ2-1; 8 positions agree with TRBD1. This CDR3 is built from 17 residues. Trimming cost V 4 bases and J 7 bases; bases outside gene matches: 15. The germline CDR1 and CDR2 sequences are MGHRA and YSYEKL. DNA of the CDR3: TGCGCCAGCAGCCTTCGCCTCCAGGGGGCATGGGGGAATGAGCAGTTCTTC. Translated: CASSLRLQGAWGNEQFF.

This chain connects TRBV2 to TRBJ2-2; 7 nucleotides align to TRBD2. Germline CDR1 and CDR2: SNHLY and FYNNEI. The junction had 7 bases not matched to a gene; V was cut back by 7 bases and J by 5 bases. This CDR3 is 14 amino acids long. In DNA, the CDR3 is TGTGCCAGCAAGGCGGGGGAAGGGACCGGGGAGCTGTTTTTT. Encoded protein: CASKAGEGTGELFF.

The rearrangement links TRBV4-2 to TRBJ2-1; D not certain. The germline gives CDR1 LGHNA, CDR2 YNFKEQ. V dropped 0 bases and J dropped 9 bases, with 9 bases sitting between them. This CDR3 spans 13 amino acids. The CDR3, as DNA: TGTGCCAGCAGCCAAGACCAGGAGATTGAGCAGTTCTTC. This gives the protein CASSQDQEIEQFF.

J is TRBJ1-6 and V is TRBV21-1. TRBV21-1 is an annotated pseudogene. CDR3 length: 15 residues. The CDR3 coding sequence is TGTGCCAGCATCCATCACAGGAGGGATAATTCACCCCTCCACTTT. It encodes CASIHHRRDNSPLHF.

This clone was detected only once. V is TRBV9 and J is TRBJ1-1, with 8 bases fitting TRBD1. The CDR3 runs 14 residues. V was clipped by 3 bases and J by 5 bases; unmatched bases: 6. Germline CDR1 SGDLS, CDR2 YYNGEE. The CDR3: CASSEQGAGTEAFF. The CDR3 DNA follows: TGTGCCAGCAGCGAGCAGGGGGCAGGGACTGAAGCTTTCTTT. Full variable domain (rest looked up from reference TRBV9 and TRBJ1-1): DSGVTQTPKHLITATGQRVTLRCSPRSGDLSVYWYQQSLDQGLQFLIQYYNGEERAKGNILERFSAQQFPDLHSELNLSSLELGDSALYFCASSEQGAGTEAFFGQGTRLTVV.

The chain couples TRBV5-1 to TRBJ2-5; D may be TRBD1 (5 bases). Trimming cost V 4 bases and J 5 bases, with 21 bases left between them. The CDR3 contains 16 residues. CDR1 SGHRS and CDR2 YFSETQ come from the germline V gene. CDR3: CASSPLTDIVVETQYF. CDR3 coding DNA: TGCGCCAGCAGCCCGCTGACGGACATTGTCGTGGAGACCCAGTACTTC.

The chain carries TRBV11-2 and TRBJ2-7; D is unresolved. The germline gives CDR1 SGHAT, CDR2 FQNNGV. CDR3 length equals 13 residues. The germline V and J ends were trimmed by 4 bases and 3 bases, with 10 bases remaining between them. CDR3 sequence: CASSSAPFYEQYF. CDR3 DNA sequence: TGTGCCAGCAGCTCAGCCCCATTCTACGAGCAGTACTTC.

This CDR3 is CASSHLDRDRTYTEAFF. Written as DNA, the CDR3 is TGTGCCAGCAGCCACCTGGACAGGGACCGCACTTACACTGAAGCTTTCTTT. The chain recombines TRBV14 with TRBJ1-1, with TRBD1 matching over 8 bases. The V gene's germline CDR1 is SGHDN and CDR2 FVKESK. J gave up 3 bases and V 3 bases, and 12 bases lay outside the gene matches. The length of the CDR3 is 17 residues.

The chain recombines TRBV7-9 with TRBJ2-3; 9 bases agree with TRBD1. Germline CDR1 SEHNR, CDR2 FQNEAQ (reference sequence). This CDR3 has 16 residues. Losses at the gene ends were 6 bases for V and 4 bases for J; bases not matched to a gene: 11. This CDR3 is CASRRIDRGSSDTQYF. The CDR3 nucleotides are TGTGCCAGCAGAAGGATTGACAGGGGGTCATCAGATACGCAGTATTTT.

This sequence joins TRBV27 and TRBJ1-4; no definite D call. Looked up from germline, CDR1 is MNHEY and CDR2 is SMNVEV (reference sequence). The length of the CDR3 is 13 residues. V dropped 0 bases and J dropped 8 bases, with 7 bases sitting between them. The CDR3 here is CASSLSGSEKLFF. As DNA, the CDR3 is TGTGCCAGCAGTTTATCCGGTAGCGAAAAACTGTTTTTT. Full variable domain (remainder filled in from reference TRBV27 and TRBJ1-4): EAQVTQNPRYLITVTGKKLTVTCSQNMNHEYMSWYRQDPGLGLRQIYYSMNVEVTDKGDVPEGYKVSRKEKRNFPLILESPSPNQTSLYFCASSLSGSEKLFFGSGTQLSVL.

CDR3 sequence reads: CASSITGLNSYNEQFF. Here the CDR3 DNA reads TGTGCCAGTAGTATCACGGGGTTGAACTCCTACAATGAGCAGTTCTTC. This chain joins TRBV19 and TRBJ2-1; possible D gene TRBD2, 5 bases. Trimming removed 3 bases at V and 0 bases at J, with 12 bases between. This CDR3 spans 16 amino acids. Per germline, CDR1 LNHDA and CDR2 SQIVND (reference sequence).

The genes are TRBV9 and TRBJ2-7, with 9 nucleotides matching TRBD2. The CDR3 contains 14 residues. Germline lookup yields CDR1 SGDLS and CDR2 YYNGEE. With V trimmed by 3 bases and J by 0 bases, 1 base remained unmatched. The CDR3 region is CASSASGASYEQYF. The DNA for the CDR3 is TGTGCCAGCAGCGCTAGCGGGGCCTCCTACGAGCAGTACTTC.

In the case of this clone: Other DNA sequences in this sample translate to the same CDR3. The chain joins TRBV28 to TRBJ1-1; 10 bases match TRBD1. This CDR3 comprises 14 residues. Looked up from germline, CDR1 is MDHEN and CDR2 is SYDVKM. V gave up 4 bases and J gave up 3 bases; unmatched junction bases: 2. CDR3 sequence (DNA): TGTGCCAGCAGTTCAGACAGGGGGCACACTGAAGCTTTCTTT. Translating it yields CASSSDRGHTEAFF.

V gene TRBV9 combines with J gene TRBJ2-3; a weak D match, TRBD2 (5 bases). CDR1 SGDLS and CDR2 YYNGEE come from the germline V gene. CDR3 length: 17 amino acids. V dropped 3 bases and J dropped 2 bases, with 19 bases sitting between them. The CDR3 region has the DNA TGTGCCAGCAGCGCCAGTCGCCGGGAAAGCAACACAGATACGCAGTATTTT. Residues: CASSASRRESNTDTQYF.

This chain connects TRBV28 to TRBJ1-6; 8 bases fit TRBD1. This CDR3 has 14 residues. V lost 0 bases and J lost 11; bases outside the gene matches: 3. From germline, CDR1 is MDHEN and CDR2 SYDVKM. CDR3: CASSLWDREPPLHF. In nucleotides, the CDR3 is TGTGCCAGCAGTTTATGGGACAGGGAACCACCCCTCCACTTT. Supplemented by reference TRBV28 and TRBJ1-6, the full variable domain reads DVKVTQSSRYLVKRTGEKVFLECVQDMDHENMFWYRQDPGLGLRLIYFSYDVKMKEKGDIPEGYSVSREKKERFSLILESASTNQTSMYLCASSLWDREPPLHFGNGTRLTVT.